The subject of this entry is one T cell receptor beta chain. The record originates from a study of blood T cells in healthy people across ages. Together with a sample-barcoded 5' primer, a J-beta primer mix was included in a second PCR lasting about 6 to 11 cycles. Every sample gave at least 3 million paired-end reads containing CDR3. TCRdb reprocessed the 5' RACE reads with MiXCR, giving one entry per CDR3 protein. This table holds 800,000 to 950,000 distinct CDR3 sequences, approximately 32% found once. Germline values: CDR1 DFQATT, CDR2 SNEGSKA (reference sequence). Trimming took off 0 bases at V and 4 bases at J, with 15 bases between the two ends. This CDR3 region has 15 residues. Separately, the same data were catalogued under a study of T cells of mothers and their children.

The receptor was derived from a middle-aged woman in good health. The chain is built from TRBV20-1 and TRBJ1-2; D possibly corresponds to TRBD1 (5 bases). Sequencing input: blood. The CDR3 bases are TGCAGTGCTAGAGATCGAGTGACAGCGAGCTATGGCTACACCTTC. Translating it yields CSARDRVTASYGYTF.